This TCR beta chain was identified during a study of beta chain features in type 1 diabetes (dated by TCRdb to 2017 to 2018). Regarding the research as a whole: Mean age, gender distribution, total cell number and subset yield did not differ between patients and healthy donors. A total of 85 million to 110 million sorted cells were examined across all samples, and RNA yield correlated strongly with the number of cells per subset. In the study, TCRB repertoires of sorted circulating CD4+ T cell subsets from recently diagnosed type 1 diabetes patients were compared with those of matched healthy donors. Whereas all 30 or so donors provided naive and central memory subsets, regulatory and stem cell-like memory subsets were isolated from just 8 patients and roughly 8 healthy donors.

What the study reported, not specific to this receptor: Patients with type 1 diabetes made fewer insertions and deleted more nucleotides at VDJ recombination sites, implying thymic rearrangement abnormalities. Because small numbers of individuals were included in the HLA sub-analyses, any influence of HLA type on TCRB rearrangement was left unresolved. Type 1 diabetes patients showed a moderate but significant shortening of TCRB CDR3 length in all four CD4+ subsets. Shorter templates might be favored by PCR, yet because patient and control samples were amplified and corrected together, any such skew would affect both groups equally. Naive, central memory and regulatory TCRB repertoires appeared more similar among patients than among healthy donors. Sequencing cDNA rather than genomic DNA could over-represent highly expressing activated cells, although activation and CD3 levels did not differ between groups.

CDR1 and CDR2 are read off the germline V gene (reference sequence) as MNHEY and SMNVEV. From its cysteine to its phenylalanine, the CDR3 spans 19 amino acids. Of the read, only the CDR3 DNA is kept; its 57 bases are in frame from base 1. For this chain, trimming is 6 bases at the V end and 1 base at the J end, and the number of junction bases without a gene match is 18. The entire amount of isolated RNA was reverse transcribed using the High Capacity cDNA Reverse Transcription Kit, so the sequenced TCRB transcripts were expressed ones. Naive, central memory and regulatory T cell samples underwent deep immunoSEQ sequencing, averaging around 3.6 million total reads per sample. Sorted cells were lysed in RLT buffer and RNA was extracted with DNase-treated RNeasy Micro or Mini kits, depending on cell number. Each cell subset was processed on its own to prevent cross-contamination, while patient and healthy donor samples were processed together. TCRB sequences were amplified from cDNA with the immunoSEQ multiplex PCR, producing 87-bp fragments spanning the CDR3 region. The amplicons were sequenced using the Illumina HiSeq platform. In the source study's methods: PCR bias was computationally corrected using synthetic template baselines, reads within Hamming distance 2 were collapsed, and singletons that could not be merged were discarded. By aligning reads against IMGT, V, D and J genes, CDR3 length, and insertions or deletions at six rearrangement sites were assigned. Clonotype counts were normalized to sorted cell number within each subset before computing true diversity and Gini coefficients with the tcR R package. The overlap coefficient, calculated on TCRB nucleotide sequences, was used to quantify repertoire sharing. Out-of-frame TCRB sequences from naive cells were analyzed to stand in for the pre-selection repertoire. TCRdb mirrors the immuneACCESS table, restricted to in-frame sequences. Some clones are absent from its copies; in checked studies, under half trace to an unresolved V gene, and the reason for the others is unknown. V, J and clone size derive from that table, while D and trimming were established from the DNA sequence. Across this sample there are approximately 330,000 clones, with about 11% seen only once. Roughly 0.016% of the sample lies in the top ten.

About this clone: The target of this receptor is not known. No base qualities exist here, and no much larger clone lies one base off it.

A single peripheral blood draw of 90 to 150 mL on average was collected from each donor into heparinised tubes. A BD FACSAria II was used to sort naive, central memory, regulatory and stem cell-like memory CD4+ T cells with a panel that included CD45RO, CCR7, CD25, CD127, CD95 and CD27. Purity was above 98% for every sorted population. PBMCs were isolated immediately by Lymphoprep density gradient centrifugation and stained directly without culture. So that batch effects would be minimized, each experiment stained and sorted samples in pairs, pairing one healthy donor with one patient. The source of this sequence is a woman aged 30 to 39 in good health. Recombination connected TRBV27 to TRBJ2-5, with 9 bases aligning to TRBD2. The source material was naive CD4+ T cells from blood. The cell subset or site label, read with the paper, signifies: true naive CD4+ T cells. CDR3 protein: CASSHASDGLAGFQETQYF. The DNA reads TGTGCCAGCAGCCACGCCAGCGATGGGCTAGCGGGGTTCCAAGAGACCCAGTACTTC.